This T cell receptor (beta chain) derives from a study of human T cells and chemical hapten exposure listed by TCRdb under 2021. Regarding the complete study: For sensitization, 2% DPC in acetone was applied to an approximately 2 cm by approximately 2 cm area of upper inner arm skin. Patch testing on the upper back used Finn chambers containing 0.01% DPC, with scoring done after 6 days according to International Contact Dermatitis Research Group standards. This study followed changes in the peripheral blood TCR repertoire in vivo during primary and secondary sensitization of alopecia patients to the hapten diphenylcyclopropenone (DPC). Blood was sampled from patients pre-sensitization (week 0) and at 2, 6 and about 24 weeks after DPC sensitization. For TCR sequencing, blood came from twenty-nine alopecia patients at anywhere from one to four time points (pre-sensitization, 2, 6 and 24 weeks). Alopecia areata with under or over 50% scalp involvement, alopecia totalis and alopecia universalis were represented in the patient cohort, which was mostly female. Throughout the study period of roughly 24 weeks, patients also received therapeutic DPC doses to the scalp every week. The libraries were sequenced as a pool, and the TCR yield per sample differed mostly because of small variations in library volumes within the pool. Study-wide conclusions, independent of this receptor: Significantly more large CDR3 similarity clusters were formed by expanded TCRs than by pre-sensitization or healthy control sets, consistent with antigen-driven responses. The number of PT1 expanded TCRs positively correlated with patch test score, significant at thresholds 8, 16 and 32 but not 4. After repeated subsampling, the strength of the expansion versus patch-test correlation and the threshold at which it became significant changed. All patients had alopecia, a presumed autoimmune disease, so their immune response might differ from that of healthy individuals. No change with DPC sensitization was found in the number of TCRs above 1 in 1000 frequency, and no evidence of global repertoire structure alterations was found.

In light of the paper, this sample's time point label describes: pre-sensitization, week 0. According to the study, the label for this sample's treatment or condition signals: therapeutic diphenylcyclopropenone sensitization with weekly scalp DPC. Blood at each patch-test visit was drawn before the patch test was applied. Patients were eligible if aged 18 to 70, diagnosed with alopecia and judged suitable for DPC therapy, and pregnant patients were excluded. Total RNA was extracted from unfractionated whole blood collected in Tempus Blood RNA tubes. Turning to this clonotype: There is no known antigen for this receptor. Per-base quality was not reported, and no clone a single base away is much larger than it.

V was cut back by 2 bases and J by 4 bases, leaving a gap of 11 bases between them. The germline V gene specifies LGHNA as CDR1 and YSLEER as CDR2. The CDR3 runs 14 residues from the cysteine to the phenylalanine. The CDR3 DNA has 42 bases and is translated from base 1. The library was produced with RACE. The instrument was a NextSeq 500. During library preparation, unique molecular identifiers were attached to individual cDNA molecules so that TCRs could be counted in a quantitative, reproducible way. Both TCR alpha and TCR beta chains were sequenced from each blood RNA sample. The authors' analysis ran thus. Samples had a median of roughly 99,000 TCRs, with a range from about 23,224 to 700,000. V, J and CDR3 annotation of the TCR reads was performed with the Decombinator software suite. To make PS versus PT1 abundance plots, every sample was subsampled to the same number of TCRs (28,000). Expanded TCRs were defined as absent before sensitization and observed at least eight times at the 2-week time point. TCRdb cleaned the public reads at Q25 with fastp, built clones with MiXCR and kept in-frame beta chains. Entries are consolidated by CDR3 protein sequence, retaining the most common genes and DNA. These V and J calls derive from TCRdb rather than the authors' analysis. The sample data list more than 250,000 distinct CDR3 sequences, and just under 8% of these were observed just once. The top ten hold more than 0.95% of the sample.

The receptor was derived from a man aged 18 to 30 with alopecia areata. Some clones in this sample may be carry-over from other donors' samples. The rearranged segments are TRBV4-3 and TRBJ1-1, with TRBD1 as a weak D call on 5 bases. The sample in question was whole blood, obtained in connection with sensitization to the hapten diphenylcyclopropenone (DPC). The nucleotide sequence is TGCGCCAGCAGCCAATTGGTGGGGGTCACTGAAGCTTTCTTT. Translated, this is CASSQLVGVTEAFF.